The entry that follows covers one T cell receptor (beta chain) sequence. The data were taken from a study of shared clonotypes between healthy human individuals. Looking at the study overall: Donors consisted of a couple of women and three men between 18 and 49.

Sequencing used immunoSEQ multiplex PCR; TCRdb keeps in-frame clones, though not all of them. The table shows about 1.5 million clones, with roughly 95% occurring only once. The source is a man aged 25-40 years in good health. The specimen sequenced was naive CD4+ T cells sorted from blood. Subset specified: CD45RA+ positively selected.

This CDR3 is CASSLRQGWLAGYNEQFF. CDR3 nucleotide sequence: TGTGCCAGCAGCTTAAGACAGGGATGGCTAGCGGGATACAATGAGCAGTTCTTC. The V call is TRBV7-2, the J call TRBJ2-1; 9 nucleotides agree with TRBD2. CDR1 is SGHTA, CDR2 FQGNSA, per germline. This CDR3 comprises 18 residues. With V trimmed by 2 bases and J by 4 bases, 12 bases remained unmatched.